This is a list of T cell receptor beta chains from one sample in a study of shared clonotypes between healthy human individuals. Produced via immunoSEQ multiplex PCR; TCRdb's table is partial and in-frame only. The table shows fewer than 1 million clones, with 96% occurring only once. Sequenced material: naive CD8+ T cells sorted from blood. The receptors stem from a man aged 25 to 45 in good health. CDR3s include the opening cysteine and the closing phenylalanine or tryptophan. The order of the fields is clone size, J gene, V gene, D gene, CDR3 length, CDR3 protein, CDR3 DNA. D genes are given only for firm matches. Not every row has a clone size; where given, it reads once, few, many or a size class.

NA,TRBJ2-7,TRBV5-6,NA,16,CASSLAAGPSYSEQYF,TGTGCCAGCAGCTTGGCGGCGGGGCCCTCCTACTCGGAGCAGTACTTC
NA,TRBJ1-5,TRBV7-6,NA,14,CASSLAGINQPQHF,TGTGCCAGCAGCTTAGCCGGGATTAATCAGCCCCAGCATTTT
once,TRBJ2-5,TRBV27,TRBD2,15,CASSLGLAGVETQYF,TGTGCCAGCAGTTTAGGTCTAGCGGGAGTAGAGACCCAGTACTTC
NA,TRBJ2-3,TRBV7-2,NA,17,CASSPNTGGLTLDTQYF,TGTGCCAGCAGCCCAAACACAGGCGGCCTAACTTTAGATACGCAGTATTTT
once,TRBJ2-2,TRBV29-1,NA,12,CSVEDLTGELFF,TGCAGCGTTGAAGATCTCACCGGGGAGCTGTTTTTT
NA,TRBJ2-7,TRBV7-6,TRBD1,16,CASSPTSRTGSYEQYF,TGTGCCAGCAGCCCAACATCCCGGACAGGGAGCTACGAGCAGTACTTC
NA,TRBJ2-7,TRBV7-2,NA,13,CASTWDNSYEQYF,TGTGCCAGCACCTGGGACAATTCCTACGAGCAGTACTTC
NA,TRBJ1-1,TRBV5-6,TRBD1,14,CASRKQGVGTEAFF,TGTGCCAGCAGGAAACAGGGGGTAGGGACTGAAGCTTTCTTT
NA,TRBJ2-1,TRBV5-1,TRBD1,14,CASSGTDSGNEQFF,TGCGCCAGCAGCGGGACAGACTCTGGCAATGAGCAGTTCTTC
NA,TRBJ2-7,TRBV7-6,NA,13,CASSLHGSYEQYF,TGTGCCAGCAGCTTACACGGTTCCTACGAGCAGTACTTC
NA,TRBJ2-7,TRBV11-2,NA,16,CASTLNAGTGLYEQYF,TGTGCCAGCACCCTAAACGCCGGGACGGGACTCTACGAGCAGTACTTC
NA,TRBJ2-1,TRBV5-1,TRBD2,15,CASSPLDSGRDEQFF,TGCGCCAGCAGCCCACTAGACTCCGGGAGGGATGAGCAGTTCTTC
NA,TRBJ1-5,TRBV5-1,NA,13,CASSLGANQPQHF,TGCGCCAGCAGCTTGGGGGCGAATCAGCCCCAGCATTTT
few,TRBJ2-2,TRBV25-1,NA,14,CASRPRANTGELFF,TGTGCCAGCAGGCCCCGGGCAAACACCGGGGAGCTGTTTTTT
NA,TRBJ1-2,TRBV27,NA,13,CASRPGEDYGYTF,TGTGCCAGCCGACCCGGCGAGGACTATGGCTACACCTTC
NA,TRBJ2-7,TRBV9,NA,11,CASSPGSEQYF,TGTGCCAGCAGCCCGGGGTCAGAGCAGTACTTC
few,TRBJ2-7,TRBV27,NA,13,CASSLVQGYEQYF,TGTGCCAGCAGTTTAGTACAGGGTTACGAGCAGTACTTC
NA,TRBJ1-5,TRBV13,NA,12,CASSWKNQPQHF,TGTGCCAGCAGCTGGAAAAATCAGCCCCAGCATTTT
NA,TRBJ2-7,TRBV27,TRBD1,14,CASSSPGQGREQYF,TGTGCCAGCAGTTCCCCGGGACAGGGGCGCGAGCAGTACTTC
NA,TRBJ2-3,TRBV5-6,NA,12,CASSLLGDTQYF,TGTGCCAGCAGCCTCTTAGGAGATACGCAGTATTTT